This entry is about one TCR beta chain. At one end the junction does not follow the germline gene, possibly because of a read error. No cell sorting was done before RNA was extracted from the tissue. This specimen comes from a study of tumor and adjacent non-tumor tissue in lung cancer. The CDR3 loop spans 18 amino acids. Per germline, CDR1 SGHNT and CDR2 YENEEA. TCRbeta libraries were built with three rounds of nested PCR, modified from ARM-PCR. TCRdb ran MiXCR on the multiplex PCR reads and lists one entry per CDR3 protein. The repertoire has about 200,000 distinct CDR3 sequences, approximately 74% of them found once; the top ten carry approximately 26%.

This TCR was sampled from a man aged 55 to 70 with non-small cell lung cancer. The sample comprised lung tumor tissue. The V call is TRBV11-3, the J call TRBJ2-6; D is possibly TRBD2 (6 bases). The CDR3 reads CASSSGLAGFSVANVLTF. The CDR3 nucleotides are TGTGCCAGCAGCTCGGGACTGGCGGGATTCTCTGTGGCCAACGTCCTGACTTTC.